This T cell receptor (beta chain) derives from a study of cytomegalovirus exposure and HLA in healthy donors. General observations from the study: As confirmed in vitro, a few CMV-associated chains were specific for CMV antigens.

A note on this clone: Its antigen remains unknown.

V lost 6 bases to trimming and J lost 11 bases; unmatched junction nucleotides: 4. This CDR3 spans 12 amino acids. Germline lookup yields CDR1 MDHEN and CDR2 SYDVKM. Profiled with immunoSEQ multiplex PCR; TCRdb holds only in-frame clones, not every one. The sample lists approximately 50,000 clones; around 90% were seen once. What was sequenced was PBMCs. This TCR came from a woman in her 30s in good health and CMV-seronegative. The chain couples TRBV28 to TRBJ1-1; 12 positions match TRBD1. The DNA of the CDR3 is TGTGCCAGCAGCAGGGACAGGGGGCTGGCTTTCTTT. Translating gives CASSRDRGLAFF.